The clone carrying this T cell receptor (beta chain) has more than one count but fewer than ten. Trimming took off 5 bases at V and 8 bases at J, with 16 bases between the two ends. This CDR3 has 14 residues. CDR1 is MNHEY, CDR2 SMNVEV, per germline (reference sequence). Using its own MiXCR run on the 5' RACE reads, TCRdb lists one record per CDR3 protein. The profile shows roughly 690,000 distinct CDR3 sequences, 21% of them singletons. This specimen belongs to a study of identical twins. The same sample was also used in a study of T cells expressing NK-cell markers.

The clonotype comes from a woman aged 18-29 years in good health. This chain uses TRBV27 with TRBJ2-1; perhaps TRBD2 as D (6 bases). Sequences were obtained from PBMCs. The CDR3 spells CASSPYGGGDEQFF. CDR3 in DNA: TGTGCCAGCAGTCCGTACGGAGGAGGGGATGAGCAGTTCTTC.